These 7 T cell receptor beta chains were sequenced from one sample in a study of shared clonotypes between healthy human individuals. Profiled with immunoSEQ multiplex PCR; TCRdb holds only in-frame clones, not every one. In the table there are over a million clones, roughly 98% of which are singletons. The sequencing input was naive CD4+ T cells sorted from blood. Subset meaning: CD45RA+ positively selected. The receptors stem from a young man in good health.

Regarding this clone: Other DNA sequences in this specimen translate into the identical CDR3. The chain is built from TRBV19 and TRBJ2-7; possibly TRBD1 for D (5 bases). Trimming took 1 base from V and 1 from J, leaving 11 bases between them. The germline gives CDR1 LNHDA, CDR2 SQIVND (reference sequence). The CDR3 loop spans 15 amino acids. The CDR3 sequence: CASSIAPTGSYEQYF. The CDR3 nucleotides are TGTGCCAGTAGTATAGCCCCCACAGGATCCTACGAGCAGTACTTC.

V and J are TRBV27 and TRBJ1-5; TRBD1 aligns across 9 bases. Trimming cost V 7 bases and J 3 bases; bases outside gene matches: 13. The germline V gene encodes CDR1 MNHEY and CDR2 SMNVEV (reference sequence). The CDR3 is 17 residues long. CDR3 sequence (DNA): TGTGCCAGCAACGAACGGGCAGGGACAGGGCACAATCAGCCCCAGCATTTT. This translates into CASNERAGTGHNQPQHF.

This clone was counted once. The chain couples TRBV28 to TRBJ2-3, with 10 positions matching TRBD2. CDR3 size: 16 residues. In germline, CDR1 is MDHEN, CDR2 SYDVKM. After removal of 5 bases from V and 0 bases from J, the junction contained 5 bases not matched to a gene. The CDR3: CASSPSGRDSTDTQYF. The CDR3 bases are TGTGCCAGCAGTCCCAGCGGGAGGGATAGCACAGATACGCAGTATTTT. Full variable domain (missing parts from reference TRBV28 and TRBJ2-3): DVKVTQSSRYLVKRTGEKVFLECVQDMDHENMFWYRQDPGLGLRLIYFSYDVKMKEKGDIPEGYSVSREKKERFSLILESASTNQTSMYLCASSPSGRDSTDTQYFGPGTRLTVL.

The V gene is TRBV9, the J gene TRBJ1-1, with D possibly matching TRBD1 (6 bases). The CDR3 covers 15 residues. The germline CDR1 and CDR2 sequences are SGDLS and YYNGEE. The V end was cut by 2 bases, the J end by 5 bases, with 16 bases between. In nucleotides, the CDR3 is TGTGCCAGCAGCGTTGGGGGCTTTTTAGAGACTGAAGCTTTCTTT. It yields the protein CASSVGGFLETEAFF.

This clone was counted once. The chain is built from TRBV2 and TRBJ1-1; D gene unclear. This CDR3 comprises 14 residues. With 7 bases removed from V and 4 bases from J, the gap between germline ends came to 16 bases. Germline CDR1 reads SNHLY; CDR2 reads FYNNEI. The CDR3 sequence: CASKREAGATEAFF. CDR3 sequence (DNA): TGTGCCAGCAAGAGGGAGGCAGGCGCCACTGAAGCTTTCTTT.

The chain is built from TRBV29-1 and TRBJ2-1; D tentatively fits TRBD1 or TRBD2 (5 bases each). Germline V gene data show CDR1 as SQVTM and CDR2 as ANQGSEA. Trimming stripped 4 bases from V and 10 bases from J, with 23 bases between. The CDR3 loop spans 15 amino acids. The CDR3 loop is CSVAFLAIRGPEQFF. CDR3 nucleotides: TGCAGCGTTGCGTTTTTAGCCATTAGGGGACCGGAGCAGTTCTTC.

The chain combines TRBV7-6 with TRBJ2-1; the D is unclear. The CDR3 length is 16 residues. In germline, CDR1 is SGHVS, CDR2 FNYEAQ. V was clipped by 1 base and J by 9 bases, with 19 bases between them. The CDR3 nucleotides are TGTGCCAGCAGCTTAGGAAGTGGGTCTAGTCCTACTGAGCAGTTCTTC. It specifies CASSLGSGSSPTEQFF.